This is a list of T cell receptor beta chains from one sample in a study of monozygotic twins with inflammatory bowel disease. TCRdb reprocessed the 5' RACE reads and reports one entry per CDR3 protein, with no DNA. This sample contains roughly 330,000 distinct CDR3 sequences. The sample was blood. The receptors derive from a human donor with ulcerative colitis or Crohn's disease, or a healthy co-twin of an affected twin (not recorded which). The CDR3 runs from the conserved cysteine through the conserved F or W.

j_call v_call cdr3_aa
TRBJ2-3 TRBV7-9 CASSLGDRDRADTQYF
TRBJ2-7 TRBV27 CASSPMGRRYEQYF
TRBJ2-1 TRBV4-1 CASSQPGSYNEQFF
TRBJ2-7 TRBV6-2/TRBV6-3 CASSQQRYEQYF
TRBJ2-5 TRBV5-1 CASSSLELAGSGTQYF
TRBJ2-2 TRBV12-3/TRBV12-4 CASSLRVDNTGELFF
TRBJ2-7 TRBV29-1 CSVRKQGSSYEQYF
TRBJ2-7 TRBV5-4 CASSSTGTGGDEQYF
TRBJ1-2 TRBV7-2 CASSLAGTKGYTF
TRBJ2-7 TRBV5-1 CASSLGSGSPSEQYF
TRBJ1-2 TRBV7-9 CASSLGEYGYTF
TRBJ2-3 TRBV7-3 CASSLTGLGLAGADTQYF
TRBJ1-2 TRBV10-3 CAISLTGVEDGYTF
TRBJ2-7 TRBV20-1 CSAGLGAASYEQYF
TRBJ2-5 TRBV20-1 CSARDSERGQETQYF
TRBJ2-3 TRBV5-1 CASSFRTSGRTDTQYF
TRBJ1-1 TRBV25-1 CASRGIRQGKATEAFF
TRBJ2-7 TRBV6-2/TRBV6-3 CATSGTQSLEQYF
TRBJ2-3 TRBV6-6 CASTGQNTQYF
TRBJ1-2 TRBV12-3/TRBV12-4 CASTRDTDYGYTF
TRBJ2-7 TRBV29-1 CSVIGSYEQYF
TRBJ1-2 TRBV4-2 CASSQVPGPYGYTF
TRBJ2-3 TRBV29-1 CSVELLAGVTDTQYF
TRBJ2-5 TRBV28 CASSSIAGLRETQYF
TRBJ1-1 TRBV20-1 CSASGQLNTEAFF
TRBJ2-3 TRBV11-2 CASSLVGRGKTDTQYF
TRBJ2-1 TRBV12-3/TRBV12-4 CASSSHETRAYEQFF
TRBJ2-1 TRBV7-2 CASSLARDIAGEQFF
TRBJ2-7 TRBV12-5 CARGPNYEQYF
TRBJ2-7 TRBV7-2 CASSFQGARSLTWEQYF
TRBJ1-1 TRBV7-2 CASSFLGGVSEAFF
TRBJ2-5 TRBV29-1 CSVATGMETQYF
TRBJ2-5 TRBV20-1 CSVTGLQETQYF
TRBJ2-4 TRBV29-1 CSVGQGKNIQYF
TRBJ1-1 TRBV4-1 CASSQHGASGNTEAFF
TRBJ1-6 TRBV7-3 CASSFQGSGRSPLHF
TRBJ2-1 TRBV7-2 CASSLTSRGGLNNEQFF
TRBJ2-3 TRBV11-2 CASSTRTDTQYF
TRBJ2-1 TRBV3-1 CASSPWAGQRYNEQFF
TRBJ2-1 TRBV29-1 CSVMGTSGSLNEQFF
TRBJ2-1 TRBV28 CATRASGTSGVNEQFF
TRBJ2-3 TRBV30 CAWSVGTELTDTQYF
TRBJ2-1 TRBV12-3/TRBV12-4 CASSLRINEQFF
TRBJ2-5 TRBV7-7 CASSPVFRETQYF
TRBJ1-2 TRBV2 CASSLSIYEDYGYTF
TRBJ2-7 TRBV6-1 CASRAWTGRDEQYF
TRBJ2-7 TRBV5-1 CASSLVGVWEQYF
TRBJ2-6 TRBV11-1 CASSSETDGSSGANVLTF
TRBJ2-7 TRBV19 CASKKTGDYYEQYF